The clone carrying this T cell receptor (beta chain) was seen a single time. Measured with immunoSEQ multiplex PCR; TCRdb has only the in-frame clones, and not every one. The sample includes 150,000 to 200,000 clones, 70% to 80% of them seen just once. This entry belongs to a study of blood T cell repertoires in COVID-19. Germline assignment: CDR1 SNHLY and CDR2 FYNNEI. The ends were cut back, 8 bases at V and 0 bases at J, with 8 bases in the middle. This CDR3 has 13 amino acids. The TCR sequence derives from a woman between 40 and 50 years old with COVID-19, enrolled during active disease. The source material was peripheral blood. The chain is built from TRBV2 and TRBJ1-3; D remains unclear. The CDR3 loop is CASGSSSGNTIYF. CDR3 in DNA: TGTGCCAGCGGATCTAGCTCTGGAAACACCATATATTTT.